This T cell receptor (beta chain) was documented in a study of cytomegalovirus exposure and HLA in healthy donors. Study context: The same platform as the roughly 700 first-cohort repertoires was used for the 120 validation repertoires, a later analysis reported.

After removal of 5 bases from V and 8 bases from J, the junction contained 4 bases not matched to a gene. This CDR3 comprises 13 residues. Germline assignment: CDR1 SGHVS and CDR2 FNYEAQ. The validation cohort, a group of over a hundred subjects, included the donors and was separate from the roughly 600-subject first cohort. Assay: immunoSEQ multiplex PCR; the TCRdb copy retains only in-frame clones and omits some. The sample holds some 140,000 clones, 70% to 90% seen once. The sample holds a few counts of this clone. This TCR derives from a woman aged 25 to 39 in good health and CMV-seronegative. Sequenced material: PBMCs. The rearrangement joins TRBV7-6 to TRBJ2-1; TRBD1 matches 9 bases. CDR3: CASSPRTGDEQFF. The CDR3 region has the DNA TGTGCCAGCAGCCCGCGGACAGGGGATGAGCAGTTCTTC.